The 18 T cell receptor gamma chains reported below all come from one sample, sequenced in a study of gamma delta lymphoproliferative disorders and STAT genes. The receptor sequences were amplified from genomic DNA of peripheral blood mononuclear cells. TCRdb repeated clone calling on the multiplex PCR reads with CATT. The sample records 2,200 or so gamma-chain clones, around 9.8% being singletons. The sequencing sample was made of blood. The receptors were sampled from a human donor with gamma-delta T-cell large granular lymphocyte leukemia.

By sample fraction, this clone is medium-sized. CDR3 bases: TGTGCCACCTGGGACGGGCGAAGATATTATAAGAAACTCTTT. Residues: CATWDGRRYYKKLF. The chain carries TRGV2 and TRGJ1 or TRGJ2. TCRdb carries no J gene annotation; the J gene was assigned here by matching the DNA with germline. From germline, CDR1 is EGSNGY and CDR2 YDSYNSKV. The V segment lost 0 bases and the J segment 4 bases; nucleotides outside the gene matches: 6. The CDR3 has 14 amino acids.

This clone was observed a handful of times. CDR3 sequence (DNA): TGTGCCACCTGGGCCCCTAGTGATTGGATCAAGACGTTT. Its translation is CATWAPSDWIKTF. V usage is TRGV8 and J usage is TRGJP2. TCRdb gives no J gene; it was assigned here by matching the DNA to germline. Trimming removed 5 bases from V and 4 bases from J; junction bases left unmatched: 4. From germline, CDR1 is VENAVY and CDR2 YDSYNSRV. The length of the CDR3 is 13 residues.

There are a few counts of this clone. No J gene call was made, and the V gene is TRGV4. The CDR3 is 9 amino acids. CDR1 and CDR2 (germline): EGSTGY, YDSYTSSV. The CDR3 sequence: CATWDVVLF. CDR3 nucleotides: TGTGCCACCTGGGATGTAGTACTCTTT.

By proportion, this clone is medium-sized. CDR3 bases: TGTGCTGCGTGGGATTTGTTTTATTATAAGAAACTCTTT. Its translation: CAAWDLFYYKKLF. J is TRGJ1 or TRGJ2 and V is TRGV10. No J gene is reported in TCRdb; it was inferred here by comparing the DNA with germline. TRGV10 is sorted into the ORF group, with uncertain function. The junction had 8 bases not matched to a gene; V was cut back by 8 bases and J by 3 bases. CDR3 length: 13 residues.

On this clone: Relative to the germline gene, one junction end is altered; a read error may explain this. CDR3 DNA sequence: TGTGCCTTGTGGGAGGTTATAAAAGAGTTGGGCATAAAAATCAAGGTATTT. This translates into CALWEVIKELGIKIKVF. The rearrangement links TRGV9 to TRGJP. The J gene is absent in TCRdb and was assigned here via DNA matching to germline. The CDR3 runs 17 residues. CDR1 is GITISATS and CDR2 is ISYDGTV in the germline V gene (reference sequence).

This clone is deemed medium-sized. The CDR3 DNA follows: TGTGCCACCTGGGAACCTTCCGAGAAACTCTTT. This translates into CATWEPSEKLF. This rearrangement joins TRGV4 to TRGJ1 or TRGJ2. Since TCRdb gives no J gene, matching the DNA to germline was used here to assign it. CDR1 is EGSTGY and CDR2 is YDSYTSSV in the germline V gene. Trimming took 4 bases from V and 11 from J; bases not matched to a gene: 8. The CDR3 covers 11 residues.

This clone was seen only a few times. The TCRdb record carries a much larger clone's protein, which differs from this DNA's translation at residue 13; a read error is the likely cause, and the protein listed here is the DNA translation. The V segment is TRGV9, and no J call was made. Germline assignment: CDR1 GITISATS and CDR2 ISYDGTV (reference sequence). This CDR3 comprises 15 residues. CDR3 amino acids: CALWDTELGKKIEVF. CDR3 DNA sequence: TGTGCCTTGTGGGATACAGAGTTGGGCAAAAAAATCGAGGTATTT.

By frequency in the sample, this clone is medium-sized (0.01 to 0.1%). This chain connects TRGV10 to TRGJ1 or TRGJ2. Germline matching of the DNA provided the J gene here, since TCRdb leaves it blank. TRGV10 is given ORF status, its function remaining uncertain. The CDR3 spans 10 residues. Losses at the gene ends were 8 bases for V and 9 bases for J; bases not matched to a gene: 5. The CDR3 sequence: CAAWDSKKLF. The CDR3 region has the DNA TGTGCTGCGTGGGATTCTAAGAAACTCTTT.

The chain combines TRGV10 with TRGJ1 or TRGJ2. TCRdb supplies no J gene; here it was assigned by aligning the nucleotide sequence to germline. TRGV10 is classed as an ORF, of uncertain function. The CDR3 is 16 residues long. Trimming cost V 8 bases and J 6 bases; bases outside gene matches: 20. The CDR3 sequence: CAAWDYTSLDGYKKLF. The CDR3 DNA reads TGTGCTGCGTGGGATTATACTTCATTGGACGGTTATAAGAAACTCTTT.

Relative to its sample, this clone is hyperexpanded (1% or more). Other DNA sequences in this sample translate to the same CDR3. The V gene is TRGV11, the J gene TRGJ1 or TRGJ2. TCRdb leaves out the J gene; it was filled in here by matching the DNA to germline. TRGV11 is reported as an ORF; its role is uncertain. Trimming removed 3 bases from V and 10 bases from J; junction bases left unmatched: 12. The CDR3 runs to 14 residues. The CDR3 loop is CACWIRGSGRKKLF. DNA of the CDR3: TGTGCCTGCTGGATTAGGGGGTCCGGTCGGAAGAAACTCTTT.

A remark on this clone: With a much larger clone just one base away, this may be a read error. V gene TRGV3 combines with J gene TRGJP1. TCRdb offers no J gene call, so here the DNA was matched to germline to obtain one. The CDR3 has 17 amino acids. CDR1 is VTNTFY and CDR2 is YDVSTARD in the germline V gene (reference sequence). CDR3 loop: CTNRWLSGFNAGRFKIF. The CDR3 nucleotides are TGTACCAACAGGTGGTTGTCAGGGTTTAATGCAGGTCGGTTCAAGATATTT.

In its sample, this clone was seen a few times. V usage is TRGV4 and J usage is TRGJ1 or TRGJ2. Here the J gene came from matching the DNA to germline, since TCRdb omits it. This CDR3 comprises 11 residues. V shed 0 bases and J 12 bases; nucleotides not matched to a gene: 5. Germline CDR1 and CDR2: EGSTGY and YDSYTSSV. The CDR3 sequence: CATWDGPWKLF. The CDR3 bases are TGTGCCACCTGGGATGGGCCTTGGAAACTCTTT.

Relative to its sample, this clone is medium-sized (0.01 to 0.1%). The chain uses TRGV10 and TRGJ1 or TRGJ2. TCRdb gives no J gene; it was assigned here by matching the DNA to germline. TRGV10 is an open reading frame whose function is uncertain. The CDR3 consists of 13 residues. The ends lost 8 bases at V and 0 bases at J; junction bases unmatched: 5. The CDR3 bases are TGTGCTGCGTGGGATGAGAATTATTATAAGAAACTCTTT. It specifies CAAWDENYYKKLF.

This clone has only a few counts. As DNA, the CDR3 is TGTGCCACCTGGGATGTCAGCTATTATAAGAAACTCTTT. It codes for CATWDVSYYKKLF. V is TRGV4 and J is TRGJ1 or TRGJ2. As TCRdb names no J gene, one was assigned here on the basis of a DNA match to germline. The CDR3 totals 13 residues. V lost 2 bases, J lost 4 bases, and 5 bases stayed unmatched. The germline V gene has CDR1 EGSTGY and CDR2 YDSYTSSV.

The chain joins TRGV4 to TRGJ1 or TRGJ2. The J gene, absent from TCRdb, was called here by matching the DNA to germline. Germline CDR1 EGSTGY, CDR2 YDSYTSSV. Unmatched junction bases numbered 4, after V lost 6 bases and J lost 2 bases. The CDR3 loop spans 12 amino acids. CDR3 sequence: CATWSYYYKKLF. In DNA, the CDR3 is TGTGCCACCTGGAGTTATTATTATAAGAAACTCTTT.

This clone appeared a few times. The protein TCRdb lists differs from the translation of the DNA at residue 7; the protein given here is translated from the DNA itself. The chain couples TRGV4 to TRGJP1. TCRdb offers no J gene call, so here the DNA was matched to germline to obtain one. Germline V gene sequence: CDR1 EGSTGY, CDR2 YDSYTSSV. CDR3 length equals 12 residues. V lost 3 bases to trimming and J lost 10 bases; unmatched junction nucleotides: 5. The CDR3 region is CATWDKNWFKIF. CDR3 in DNA: TGTGCCACCTGGGATAAGAATTGGTTCAAGATATTT.

The V call is TRGV2, the J call TRGJ1 or TRGJ2. Assignment of the J gene here rests on matching the DNA to germline, because TCRdb gives none. V dropped 9 bases and J dropped 5; count of bases not matched to a gene: 7. The germline CDR1 and CDR2 sequences are EGSNGY and YDSYNSKV. This CDR3 has 11 residues. The CDR3 nucleotides are TGTGCCACCCAAGGAGATTATAAGAAACTCTTT. It translates to CATQGDYKKLF.

Only a few counts were recorded for this clone. V is TRGV2 and J is TRGJ1 or TRGJ2. No J segment appears in TCRdb, so it was assigned here by matching the sequence to germline. Germline V gives CDR1 EGSNGY, CDR2 YDSYNSKV. Trimming at V came to 0 bases and at J to 5 bases, leaving 7 bases not matched to a gene. The CDR3 runs to 14 residues. CDR3 coding DNA: TGTGCCACCTGGGACGGGCCTGAAGATTATAAGAAACTCTTT. Residues: CATWDGPEDYKKLF.